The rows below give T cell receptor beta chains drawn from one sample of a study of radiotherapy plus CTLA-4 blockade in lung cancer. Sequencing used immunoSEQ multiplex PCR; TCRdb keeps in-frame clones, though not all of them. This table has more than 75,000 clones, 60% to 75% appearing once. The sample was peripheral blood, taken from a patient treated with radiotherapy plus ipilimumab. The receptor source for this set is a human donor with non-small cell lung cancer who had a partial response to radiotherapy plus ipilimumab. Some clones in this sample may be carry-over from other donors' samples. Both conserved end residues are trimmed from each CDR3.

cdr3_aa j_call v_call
ASTGGGLSSYNEQF TRBJ2-1 TRBV5-1
AIFLGAQGYT TRBJ1-2 TRBV28
ASSPWGGQHGGETQY TRBJ2-5 TRBV5-6
ASSLEQGTYGYT TRBJ1-2 TRBV5-4
SAQQTGNTEAF TRBJ1-1 TRBV29-1
ASAQGALGEQY - TRBV2
ASSGDRSTEAF TRBJ1-1 TRBV18
ASRGVLGTDTQY TRBJ2-3 TRBV6-6
ASSGGQGPSQETQY TRBJ2-5 TRBV7-2
ASSLVETGGRYT TRBJ1-2 TRBV7-9
ASSRWTSGGAETQY TRBJ2-5 TRBV4-3
ASSLQMASRTDTQY TRBJ2-3 TRBV27
ASSLGTSTEQF TRBJ2-1 TRBV11-2
ASSGPLAGARYEQY TRBJ2-7 TRBV5-1
ASTPRGGTGNTIY TRBJ1-3 TRBV6-5
ASSPTDRGNLYEQY TRBJ2-7 TRBV18
ASSESQGSGDGYT TRBJ1-2 TRBV6-1
ASSLGQGGNSPLH TRBJ1-6 TRBV5-1
ASSLNGGAVNTQY TRBJ2-3 TRBV11-2
ASSQSRRDSGELF TRBJ2-2 TRBV6-1
ASSQLGAPPGYEQY TRBJ2-7 TRBV4-1
ASSLFPGQETQY TRBJ2-5 TRBV5-4
ASSSGVNYGYT TRBJ1-2 TRBV4-3
ASSLDGNSYNSPLH TRBJ1-6 TRBV5-1
ASSLAGTQSYEQY - TRBV5-1
ASSALPSDTEAF TRBJ1-1 TRBV9
ASSTPPGQGD TRBJ2-7 TRBV27
ASSSYTLTGPQLMNTEAF TRBJ1-1 TRBV5-4